These 17 T cell receptor beta chains came from one sample sequenced in a study of OX40 agonist ivuxolimab in advanced cancers. Measured with immunoSEQ multiplex PCR; TCRdb has only the in-frame clones, and not every one. The table lists 95,000 or so clones, approximately 85% of them singletons, with 3% to 4% in the top ten. The sample here was CD4+ or CD8+ T cells sorted from blood, taken in a trial of the OX40 agonist ivuxolimab. These receptors were taken from an adult with an advanced solid tumor such as melanoma, head and neck, liver or kidney cancer.

V is TRBV19 and J is TRBJ2-5; D is ambiguous. The end of the DNA is better explained by TRBJ2-7, so the J call may be wrong. Germline loops: CDR1 LNHDA, CDR2 SQIVND (reference sequence). The CDR3 contains 14 residues. CDR3 sequence reads: CASSLRLGSYEQYF. The CDR3 nucleotides read TGTGCCAGTAGTCTCAGACTGGGCTCCTACGAGCAGTACTTC.

J is TRBJ2-5 and V is TRBV5-1; TRBD1 agrees at 11 bases. Germline CDR1 and CDR2: SGHRS and YFSETQ. The trim removed 3 bases at V and 6 bases at J, leaving 10 bases unmatched. The CDR3 length is 16 residues. The DNA for the CDR3 is TGCGCCAGCAGCTCCTCTGCCGGGACAGGGGGGAAGACCCAGTACTTC. It codes for CASSSSAGTGGKTQYF.

V and J are TRBV5-6 and TRBJ2-1; D is uncertain. The CDR3 has 13 amino acids. Trimming pared 1 base from V and 7 bases from J, leaving 9 bases between. The germline CDR1 and CDR2 sequences are SGHDT and YYEEEE. This CDR3 reads CASSLLIGNEQFF. The CDR3 nucleotides read TGTGCCAGCAGCTTGTTAATCGGTAATGAGCAGTTCTTC.

The chain employs TRBV5-1 and TRBJ2-2, with unresolved D. V was cut by 0 bases and J by 4 bases, with 4 bases left in between. The CDR3 is made up of 13 amino acids. Germline CDR1 reads SGHRS; CDR2 reads YFSETQ. CDR3 amino acids: CASSLAVTGELFF. The CDR3 bases are TGCGCCAGCAGCTTGGCCGTCACCGGGGAGCTGTTTTTT.

CDR3 sequence (DNA): TGCGCCAGCAGCCTCCAGCAGGGAAGTACCTACGAGCAGTACTTC. Its translation: CASSLQQGSTYEQYF. This chain joins TRBV4-3 and TRBJ2-7; the D gene is possibly TRBD1 (5 bases). The CDR3 is 15 residues long. Germline V gene sequence: CDR1 LGHNA, CDR2 YSLEER. The V end was cut by 4 bases, the J end by 2 bases, with 15 bases between.

The rearrangement uses TRBV4-1 and TRBJ2-6, with D possibly being TRBD1 (5 bases). Germline CDR1 reads MGHRA; CDR2 reads YSYEKL. The CDR3 consists of 18 residues. Trimming pared 1 base from V and 0 bases from J, leaving 13 bases between. The DNA for the CDR3 is TGCGCCAGCAGCCAAGTATGGGGCCGGATCTCTGGGGCCAACGTCCTGACTTTC. This encodes CASSQVWGRISGANVLTF.

The J gene is TRBJ2-1, the V gene TRBV5-1; 7 positions match TRBD2. The CDR3 has 14 residues. J was trimmed by 6 bases and V by 4 bases; bases with no gene match: 7. CDR1 and CDR2 (germline): SGHRS, YFSETQ. In nucleotides, the CDR3 is TGCGCCAGCAGCCCTATTCTAGCGGTCAATGAGCAGTTCTTC. Its protein product is CASSPILAVNEQFF.

The chain is built from TRBV9 and TRBJ2-1, with TRBD2 matching over 10 bases. Unmatched junction bases numbered 8, after V lost 0 bases and J lost 8 bases. The CDR3 is made up of 16 amino acids. Germline V gene lookup returns CDR1 SGDLS and CDR2 YYNGEE. CDR3 in amino acids: CASSVDPSGGDHEQFF. The CDR3 nucleotides read TGTGCCAGCAGCGTAGATCCCAGCGGGGGGGATCATGAGCAGTTCTTC.

The rearrangement links TRBV28 to TRBJ2-1; unclear D gene. The CDR3 runs to 10 residues. The germline gives CDR1 MDHEN, CDR2 SYDVKM. The V gene lost 3 bases and the J gene lost 8 bases, with 2 bases spanning the gap. For the CDR3, the DNA is TGTGCCAGCAGTTTTCATGAGCAGTTCTTC. This codes for CASSFHEQFF.

This clone showed up just once. The J gene is TRBJ2-7, the V gene TRBV28, with TRBD2 matching 12 bases. CDR1 is MDHEN, CDR2 SYDVKM, per germline. The CDR3 spans 14 residues. The trim removed 8 bases at V and 5 bases at J, leaving 7 bases unmatched. The CDR3 here is CASHWGLAGNEQYF. The DNA for the CDR3 is TGTGCCAGCCACTGGGGACTAGCGGGTAACGAGCAGTACTTC. The whole variable domain, filled in from reference TRBV28 and TRBJ2-7, reads DVKVTQSSRYLVKRTGEKVFLECVQDMDHENMFWYRQDPGLGLRLIYFSYDVKMKEKGDIPEGYSVSREKKERFSLILESASTNQTSMYLCASHWGLAGNEQYFGPGTRLTVT.

The chain couples TRBV7-9 to TRBJ1-6; 7 bases match TRBD1. The CDR3 contains 14 residues. Germline CDR1 and CDR2: SEHNR and FQNEAQ (reference sequence). The ends lost 6 bases at V and 9 bases at J; junction bases unmatched: 8. The CDR3 nucleotides are TGTGCCAGCAGTCGGCGACAGGGTAGTTCACCCCTCCACTTT. This encodes CASSRRQGSSPLHF. The full variable domain, rest sourced from reference TRBV7-9 and TRBJ1-6, is DTGVSQNPRHKITKRGQNVTFRCDPISEHNRLYWYRQTLGQGPEFLTYFQNEAQLEKSRLLSDRFSAERPKGSFSTLEIQRTEQGDSAMYLCASSRRQGSSPLHFGNGTRLTVT.

This clone was detected only a few times. This chain joins TRBV6-5 and TRBJ1-2, with 7 positions matching TRBD1. This CDR3 is built from 13 residues. V lost 6 bases, J lost 6 bases, and 7 bases stayed unmatched. Germline CDR1 reads MNHEY; CDR2 reads SVGAGI. DNA of the CDR3: TGTGCCAGCAGAGATTATGGACAGGATGGCTACACCTTC. Amino acid sequence: CASRDYGQDGYTF.

The gene calls are TRBV29-1 and TRBJ1-3; D perhaps matches TRBD1 (6 bases). The CDR3 extends over 14 amino acids. Germline V gene lookup returns CDR1 SQVTM and CDR2 ANQGSEA. The ends were cut back, 4 bases at V and 4 bases at J, with 14 bases in the middle. In nucleotides, the CDR3 is TGCAGCGTTGTAGTGCAGGGGCCAGGAAACACCATATATTTT. This sequence encodes CSVVVQGPGNTIYF.

This clone was observed a single time. The chain combines TRBV27 with TRBJ2-7; 9 bases are shared with TRBD2. Germline trimming cut 5 bases from V and 3 bases from J; bases unmatched to any gene: 5. The germline V gene has CDR1 MNHEY and CDR2 SMNVEV (reference sequence). The CDR3 extends over 14 amino acids. CDR3 loop: CASSDGTSRYEQYF. CDR3 nucleotide sequence: TGTGCCAGCAGTGATGGGACTAGCCGCTACGAGCAGTACTTC.

The V and J genes are TRBV7-9 and TRBJ2-1; 8 nucleotides agree with TRBD1. Germline loops: CDR1 SEHNR, CDR2 FQNEAQ (reference sequence). This CDR3 is built from 16 residues. J was trimmed by 2 bases and V by 4 bases; bases with no gene match: 7. The CDR3 here is CASSSTGDDPYNEQFF. The CDR3 DNA sequence: TGTGCCAGCAGCTCGACAGGGGACGATCCCTACAATGAGCAGTTCTTC.

This chain uses TRBV4-1 with TRBJ2-3; TRBD2 matches at 10 bases. J lost 1 base, V lost 0 bases, and 7 bases had no gene match. The CDR3 length is 18 residues. Germline lookup yields CDR1 MGHRA and CDR2 YSYEKL. CDR3 coding DNA: TGCGCCAGCAGCCAAGATCCCCCAGCGGGAGGGCGCACAGATACGCAGTATTTT. It codes for CASSQDPPAGGRTDTQYF.

This chain joins TRBV18 and TRBJ2-1; 10 nucleotides agree with TRBD1. CDR1 and CDR2 from the germline V gene are KGHSH and LQKENI. Germline trimming cut 6 bases from V and 5 bases from J; bases unmatched to any gene: 4. This CDR3 has 14 residues. CDR3 sequence: CASSGQGNNNEQFF. CDR3 bases: TGTGCCAGCTCGGGACAGGGGAACAACAATGAGCAGTTCTTC.